The T cell receptor beta chain under discussion was sequenced for a study of blood T cell repertoires in COVID-19. At the level of the study: COVID-19 samples, acute and convalescent, were from the United States, Italy and Spain. T cells, B-cell-depleted T cells, or PBMCs provided the cDNA or gDNA that served as material.

Germline V gene lookup returns CDR1 GTSNPN and CDR2 SVGIG (reference sequence). V was pared by 5 bases and J by 6 bases, with 7 bases of the junction left unmatched. The CDR3 is 12 amino acids. The authors' processing: Nucleated cell number was recorded as an estimate derived from reference gene primer amplification. TCRdb's table, derived via immunoSEQ multiplex PCR, lists solely in-frame clones and lacks some. Clone size and V and J calls were adopted from that table, with D and trimming inferred from the DNA. The table includes hundreds of thousands of clones, about nine tenths detected once. The rearrangement joins TRBV30 to TRBJ2-7, with 7 bases identical to TRBD1. The sequence derives from a middle-aged man with acute or convalescent COVID-19. The specimen was peripheral blood. The CDR3 protein is CAWQGVPSEQYF. DNA of the CDR3: TGTGCCTGGCAGGGGGTGCCCTCCGAGCAGTACTTC.